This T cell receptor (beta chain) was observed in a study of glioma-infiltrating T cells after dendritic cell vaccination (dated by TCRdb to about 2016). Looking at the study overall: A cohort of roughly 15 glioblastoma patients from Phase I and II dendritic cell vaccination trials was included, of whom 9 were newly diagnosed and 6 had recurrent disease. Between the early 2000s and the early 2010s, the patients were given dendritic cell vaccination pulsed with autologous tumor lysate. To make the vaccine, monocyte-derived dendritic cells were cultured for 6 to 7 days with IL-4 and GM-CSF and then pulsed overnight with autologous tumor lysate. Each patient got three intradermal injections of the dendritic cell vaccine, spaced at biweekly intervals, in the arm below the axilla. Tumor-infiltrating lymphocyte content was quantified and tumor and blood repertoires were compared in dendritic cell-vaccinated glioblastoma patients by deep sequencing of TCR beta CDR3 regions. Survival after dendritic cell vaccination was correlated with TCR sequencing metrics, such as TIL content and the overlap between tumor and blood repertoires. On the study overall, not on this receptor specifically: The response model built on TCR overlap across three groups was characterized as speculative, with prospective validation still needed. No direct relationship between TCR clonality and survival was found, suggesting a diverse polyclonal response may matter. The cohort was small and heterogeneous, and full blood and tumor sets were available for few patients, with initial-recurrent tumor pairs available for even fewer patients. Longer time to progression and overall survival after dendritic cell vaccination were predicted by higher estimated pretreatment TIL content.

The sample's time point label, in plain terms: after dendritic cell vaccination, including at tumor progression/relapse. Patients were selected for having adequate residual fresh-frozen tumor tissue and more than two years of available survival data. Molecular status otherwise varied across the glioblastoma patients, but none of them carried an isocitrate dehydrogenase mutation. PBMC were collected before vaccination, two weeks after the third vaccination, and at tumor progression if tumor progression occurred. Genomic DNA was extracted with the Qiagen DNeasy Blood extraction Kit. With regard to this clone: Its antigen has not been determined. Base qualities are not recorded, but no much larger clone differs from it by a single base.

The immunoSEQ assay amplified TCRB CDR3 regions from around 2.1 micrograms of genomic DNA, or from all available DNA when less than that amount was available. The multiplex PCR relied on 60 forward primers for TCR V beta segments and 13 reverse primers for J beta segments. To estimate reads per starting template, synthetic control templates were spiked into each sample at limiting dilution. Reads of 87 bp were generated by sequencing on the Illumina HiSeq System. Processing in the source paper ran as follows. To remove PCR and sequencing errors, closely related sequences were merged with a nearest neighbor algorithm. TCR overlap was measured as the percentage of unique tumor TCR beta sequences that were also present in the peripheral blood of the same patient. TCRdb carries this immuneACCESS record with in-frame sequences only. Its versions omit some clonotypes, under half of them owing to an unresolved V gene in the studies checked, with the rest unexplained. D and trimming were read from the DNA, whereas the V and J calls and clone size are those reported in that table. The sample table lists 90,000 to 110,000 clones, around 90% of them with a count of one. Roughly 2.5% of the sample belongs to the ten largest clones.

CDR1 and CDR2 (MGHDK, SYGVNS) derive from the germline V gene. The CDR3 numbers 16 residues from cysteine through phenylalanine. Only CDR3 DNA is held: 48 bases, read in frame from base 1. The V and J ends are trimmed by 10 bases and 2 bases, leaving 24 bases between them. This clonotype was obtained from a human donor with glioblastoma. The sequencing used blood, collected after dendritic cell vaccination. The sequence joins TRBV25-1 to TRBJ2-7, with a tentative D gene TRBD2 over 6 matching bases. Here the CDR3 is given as CATRSRTTGVAYEQYF. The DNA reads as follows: TGTGCCACCCGTAGTCGGACAACGGGAGTAGCCTACGAGCAGTACTTC.